Listed here is a single T cell receptor (beta chain). The antigen is not known. This sample is part of a study of cytomegalovirus exposure and HLA in healthy donors. Study conclusions and caveats: In an earlier analysis, in 620 or so donors, most V segments appeared productive either ~87% or ~30% of the time. A classifier reportedly called cytomegalovirus status with high sensitivity and specificity.

All the people who gave samples were healthy bone marrow donors. Unrecorded immune exposures were likely, despite nominal health at sampling. This PCR relied on a set of 60 Vbeta primers and 13 Jbeta primers. Profiling relied on immunoSEQ multiplex PCR, and the TCRdb table lists in-frame clones only, not all of them. The table includes some 150,000 clones, approximately 69% detected once. Sequencing was done on a sample of PBMCs. The TCR comes from a man aged 25 to 40 in good health and CMV-seronegative.

The CDR3 is CASNLLGQGGEAFF. In DNA form, the CDR3 reads TGTGCCAGCAACCTCCTGGGGCAGGGAGGGGAAGCTTTCTTT. The chain carries TRBV9 and TRBJ1-1, with D possibly being TRBD1 (5 bases). The CDR3 extends over 14 amino acids. Germline CDR1 SGDLS, CDR2 YYNGEE. Trimming left V 6 bases short and J 8 bases short, with 20 bases between. The entire variable domain, with the rest obtained from reference TRBV9 and TRBJ1-1, is as follows: DSGVTQTPKHLITATGQRVTLRCSPRSGDLSVYWYQQSLDQGLQFLIQYYNGEERAKGNILERFSAQQFPDLHSELNLSSLELGDSALYFCASNLLGQGGEAFFGQGTRLTVV.